These T cell receptor beta chains were read from a single sample in a study of blood T cell repertoires in COVID-19. The data were produced by immunoSEQ multiplex PCR, yet TCRdb's version contains in-frame clones alone and is incomplete. Altogether 250,000 to 300,000 clones are present, around 86% being singletons, with the ten largest covering 1.5% to 2%. Sequenced: PBMCs or T cells enriched from blood (not recorded which). The receptors shown here come from a woman between 35 and 50 years old who had recovered from COVID-19. The CDR3 runs from the conserved cysteine through the conserved F or W. The D gene is left open where the match is weak. Clone sizes are given selectively: once, few, many, or a class where the clone is expanded.

TRBD1	TRBJ1-2	-	TRBV7-9	TGTGCCAGCAGCTTAGCGCCCCGGGACAGAGTCTTAGCTAACTATGGCTACACCTTC	CASSLAPRDRVLANYGYTF
TRBD1	TRBJ1-1	-	TRBV10-3	TGTGCCATCAACGGACAGGCTAATGGGAACACTGAAGCTTTCTTT	CAINGQANGNTEAFF
TRBD1	TRBJ1-2	-	TRBV18	TGTGCCAGCTCACCACTAACACGACAGGGAGATGGCTACACCTTC	CASSPLTRQGDGYTF
-	TRBJ2-7	-	TRBV9	TGTGCCAGCAGCGTACAGGCTGAAGGGGCCGGCTACGAGCAGTACTTC	CASSVQAEGAGYEQYF
-	TRBJ2-7	-	TRBV7-3	TGTGCCAGCAGCTCCCTAGCGACTCATCGGCAGTACTTC	CASSSLATHRQYF
TRBD2	TRBJ2-5	-	TRBV13	TGTGCCAGCAGCTTTGGACTAAGCGGGAGGCGAGGAGAGACCCAGTACTTC	CASSFGLSGRRGETQYF
-	TRBJ1-5	-	TRBV30	TGTGCCTGGAGTTTTGGGCGGACAGAAAATCAGCCCCAGCATTTT	CAWSFGRTENQPQHF
-	TRBJ1-5	-	TRBV6-4	TGTGCCAGCAACTTAAACAGGGTTGAGCATGGCAATCAGCCCCAGCATTTT	CASNLNRVEHGNQPQHF
TRBD1	TRBJ1-3	-	TRBV4-3	TGCGCCAGCAGCCAAGACGCGGGGACAGGGGTCACCATATATTTT	CASSQDAGTGVTIYF
-	TRBJ2-5	-	TRBV7-9	TGTGCCAGCAGTTCCCCCAGCGGCCAAGAGACCCAGTACTTC	CASSSPSGQETQYF
-	TRBJ2-5	-	TRBV7-7	TGTGCTAGCAGCGTACAGGGACCCCAAGAGACCCAGTACTTC	CASSVQGPQETQYF
-	TRBJ1-1	-	TRBV5-8	TGTGCCAGCAGCTCGGATTCGACTAGCCACACTGAAGCTTTCTTT	CASSSDSTSHTEAFF
-	TRBJ2-7	-	TRBV20-1	TGCAGTGCTAGAGTAGGGGACGAGCAGTACTTC	CSARVGDEQYF
-	TRBJ1-1	-	TRBV11-2	TGTGCCAGCGGGGAAGGGGTGTGGGGCACTGAAGCTTTCTTT	CASGEGVWGTEAFF
-	TRBJ1-1	-	TRBV6-5	TGTGCCAGCACCGGGGGACTGTCCCTTGAAGCTTTCTTT	CASTGGLSLEAFF
TRBD2	TRBJ2-2	-	TRBV7-3	TGTGCCAGCAGCCCAACCTGGACTAGCCGGACCGGGGAGCTGTTTTTT	CASSPTWTSRTGELFF
-	TRBJ2-7	many	TRBV30	TGTGCCTGGAGTCCCGGGAGCTACGAGCAGTACTTC	CAWSPGSYEQYF
-	TRBJ1-4	few	TRBV19	TGTGCCAGTAGTATTCTGGACAGATCTAATGAAAAACTGTTTTTT	CASSILDRSNEKLFF
TRBD1	TRBJ1-1	-	TRBV4-3	TGCGCCAGCAGCCAACCTGGGACAGGGAACACTGAAGCTTTCTTT	CASSQPGTGNTEAFF
TRBD1	TRBJ1-6	-	TRBV2	TGTGCCAGCACTAGGGACAGGGAATTCGGGTCACCCCTCCACTTT	CASTRDREFGSPLHF
TRBD2	TRBJ2-3	-	TRBV11-2	TGTGCCAGCAGCGGATGGACTAGCGGGAGGGCAGATACGCAGTATTTT	CASSGWTSGRADTQYF
TRBD1	TRBJ1-1	-	TRBV5-1	TGCGCCAGCTCGACAGGGATTTGGAACACTGAAGCTTTCTTT	CASSTGIWNTEAFF
TRBD2	TRBJ2-1	-	TRBV11-3	TGTGCCAGCAGCTTGGGACTAGCGCTGAGCTCCTACAATGAGCAGTTCTTC	CASSLGLALSSYNEQFF
-	TRBJ1-1	-	TRBV9	TGTGCCAGTCCCTGTTCTGAAGCTTTCTTT	CASPCSEAFF
TRBD1	TRBJ1-3	-	TRBV11-2	TGTGCCAGCAGCTCCTTGACAGGGAACTCTGGAAACACCATATATTTT	CASSSLTGNSGNTIYF
TRBD2	TRBJ2-4	-	TRBV7-2	TGTGCCAGCAGCTTCCAATCGACTCGGGGGGGCCCCCAGTACTTC	CASSFQSTRGGPQYF
-	TRBJ1-2	-	TRBV5-1	TGCGCCAGCAGCGTAACGACGACAGCTAACTATGGCTACACCTTC	CASSVTTTANYGYTF
-	TRBJ1-2	-	TRBV6-2/TRBV6-3	TGTGCCAGCAGTGCGCAGACACCAACCCGTGGCTACACCTTC	CASSAQTPTRGYTF
-	TRBJ1-2	-	TRBV6-5	TGTGCCAGCAGCTCCCGAACAGGGAGACGGGGCTACACCTTC	CASSSRTGRRGYTF
TRBD2	TRBJ2-2	few	TRBV18	TGTGCCAGCTCACTTTCCAGCGGGGGCGGCACCGGGGAGCTGTTTTTT	CASSLSSGGGTGELFF
TRBD2	TRBJ2-5	-	TRBV9	TGTGCCAGCAGCTCCGACAGCCAACTAGCGGGAGGGCCCGAGACCCAGTACTTC	CASSSDSQLAGGPETQYF
-	TRBJ1-1	-	TRBV2	TGTGCCAGCAGTAAAACAGGCGGCCCAAATAACACTGAAGCTTTCTTT	CASSKTGGPNNTEAFF
TRBD1	TRBJ1-4	once	TRBV7-8	TGTGCCAGTTCAACAGGGGCTCGTGAAAAACTGTTTTTT	CASSTGAREKLFF
TRBD1	TRBJ1-2	-	TRBV9	TGTGCCAGCAGCGCCGGGACAGGGGGGACCTATGGCTACACCTTC	CASSAGTGGTYGYTF
-	TRBJ1-3	-	TRBV4-1	TGCGCCAGCAGCCAAGCCACAGGGACCCGAAACACCATATATTTT	CASSQATGTRNTIYF
-	TRBJ2-1	once	TRBV30	TGTGCCCGGAAGGCGGCGAGCCTCTTCTTC	CARKAASLFF
-	TRBJ2-5	-	TRBV30	TGTGCCTGGAGTGGGGGCCACCAAGAGACCCAGTACTTC	CAWSGGHQETQYF
TRBD1	TRBJ1-1	once	TRBV6-5	TGTGCCAGCAGTTACTCAAACAGGGGGGGAACTGAAGCTTTCTTT	CASSYSNRGGTEAFF
-	TRBJ2-7	-	TRBV30	TGTGCCTGGAGTGGCCCTCTAGGCTACGAGCAGTACTTC	CAWSGPLGYEQYF
TRBD1	TRBJ1-1	once	TRBV2	TGTGCCAGCAGCAGGGACAGGAGGAACACTGAAGCTTTCTTT	CASSRDRRNTEAFF
-	TRBJ2-3	few	TRBV5-5	TGTGCCAGCAGCTTGAGCCCGTCGGATACGCAGTATTTT	CASSLSPSDTQYF
TRBD1	TRBJ1-2	-	TRBV6-5	TGTGCCAGCAGAACCGAGACAGGGAACTATGGCTACACCTTC	CASRTETGNYGYTF
TRBD1	TRBJ2-7	-	TRBV4-1	TGCGCCAGCAGCCAAGGACGCCGGGACAGGGAGACCTACGAGCAGTACTTC	CASSQGRRDRETYEQYF
-	TRBJ1-6	-	TRBV9	TGTGCCAGCAGCGTATCAGGGTGGGATTCACCCCTCCACTTT	CASSVSGWDSPLHF
-	TRBJ1-4	-	TRBV4-2	TGTGCCAGCAGCCAAAGGGGGGGGGTTAATGAAAAACTGTTTTTT	CASSQRGGVNEKLFF
-	TRBJ1-5	-	TRBV19	TGTGCCAGTAGGATGACAGGCAGCAATCAGCCCCAGCATTTT	CASRMTGSNQPQHF
TRBD2	TRBJ2-1	-	TRBV19	TGTGCCAGTAGTATAGCCTGGGGAGGGTACAATGAGCAGTTCTTC	CASSIAWGGYNEQFF
TRBD1	TRBJ1-1	-	TRBV6-2/TRBV6-3	TGTGCCAGCAGTTACTGGCCGGGACAGGGGGAAGGTGAAGCTTTCTTT	CASSYWPGQGEGEAFF
-	TRBJ1-5	-	TRBV21-1	TGTGCAAGCCGGGGGGATAGCAATCAGCCCCAGCATTTT	CASRGDSNQPQHF
-	TRBJ1-2	-	TRBV2	TGTGCCAGCAGTGTATCTTCCGGGACTCAAAAAGGCTACACCTTC	CASSVSSGTQKGYTF
TRBD1	TRBJ2-5	-	TRBV2	TGTGCCAGCAGGGAACAGGGGATCCAAGAGACCCAGTACTTC	CASREQGIQETQYF
TRBD2	TRBJ2-1	-	TRBV4-2	TGTGCCAGCAGCCAGGCCCATAGCGGGTCGACCTGGGAGCAGTTCTTC	CASSQAHSGSTWEQFF
TRBD1	TRBJ2-7	-	TRBV27	TGTGCCAGAAAAGATGGACAGGGGAGGGAGCAGTACTTC	CARKDGQGREQYF
TRBD2	TRBJ2-3	-	TRBV3-1/TRBV3-2	TGTGCCAGCAGCCCCACTAGCGGGGTGACAGATACGCAGTATTTT	CASSPTSGVTDTQYF
TRBD1	TRBJ2-3	-	TRBV19	TGTGCCACCAGGGGGAACAGGGGGCCCACAGATACGCAGTATTTT	CATRGNRGPTDTQYF
-	TRBJ2-1	-	TRBV9	TGTGCCAGCAGCGTAGAGAGTCTCAATGAGCAGTTCTTC	CASSVESLNEQFF
-	TRBJ2-3	few	TRBV30	TGTGCCTGGAGTGTACAAATTAGCACAGATACGCAGTATTTT	CAWSVQISTDTQYF
TRBD1	TRBJ1-4	-	TRBV9	TGTGCCAGCAGCTCTCGGACAGGGGATGGGGAAAAACTGTTTTTT	CASSSRTGDGEKLFF
TRBD2	TRBJ2-1	-	TRBV2	TGTGCCACCGAAGACCCTAGCGGGGCGAGCTCCTACAATGAGCAGTTCTTC	CATEDPSGASSYNEQFF